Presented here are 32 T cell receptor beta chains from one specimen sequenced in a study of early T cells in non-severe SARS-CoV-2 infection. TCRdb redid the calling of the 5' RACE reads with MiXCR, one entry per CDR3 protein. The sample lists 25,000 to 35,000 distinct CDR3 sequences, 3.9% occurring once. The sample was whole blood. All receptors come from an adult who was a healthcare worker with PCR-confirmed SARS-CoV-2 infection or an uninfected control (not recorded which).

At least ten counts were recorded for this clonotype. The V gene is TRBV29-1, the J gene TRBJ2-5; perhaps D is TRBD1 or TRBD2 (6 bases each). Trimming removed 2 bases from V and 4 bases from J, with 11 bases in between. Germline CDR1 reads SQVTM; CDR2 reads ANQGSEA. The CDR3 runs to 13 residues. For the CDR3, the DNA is TGCAGCGTTGAACGGGGGCGCGGAGAGACCCAGTACTTC. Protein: CSVERGRGETQYF.

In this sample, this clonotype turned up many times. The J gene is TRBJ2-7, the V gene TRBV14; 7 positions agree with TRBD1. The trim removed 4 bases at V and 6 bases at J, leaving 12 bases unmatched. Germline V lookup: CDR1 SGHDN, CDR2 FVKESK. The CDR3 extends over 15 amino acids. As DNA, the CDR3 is TGTGCCAGCAGCCCCCGGGACAGCAATTTCGGCGAGCAGTACTTC. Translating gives CASSPRDSNFGEQYF.

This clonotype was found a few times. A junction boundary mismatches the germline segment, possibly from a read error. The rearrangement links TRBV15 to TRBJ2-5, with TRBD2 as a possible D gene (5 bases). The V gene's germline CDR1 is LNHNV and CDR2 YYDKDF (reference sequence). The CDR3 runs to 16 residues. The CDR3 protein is CVTSRDKELGSETQYF. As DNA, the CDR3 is TGTGTCACCAGCAGAGATAAGGAACTAGGATCGGAGACCCAGTACTTC.

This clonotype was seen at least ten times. The CDR3 sequence: CASSLDQQNTGELFF. CDR3 DNA: TGTGCCAGCAGTTTAGACCAGCAGAACACCGGGGAGCTGTTTTTT. This chain joins TRBV2 and TRBJ2-2; D unclear. CDR1 is SNHLY, CDR2 FYNNEI, per germline. The CDR3 covers 15 residues. V was clipped by 5 bases and J by 1 base, with 11 bases between them.

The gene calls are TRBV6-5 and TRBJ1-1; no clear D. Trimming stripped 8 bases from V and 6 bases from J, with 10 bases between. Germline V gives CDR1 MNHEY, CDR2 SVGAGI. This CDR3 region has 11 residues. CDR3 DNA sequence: TGTGCCAGCCTGGGGAAGGCTGAAGCTTTCTTT. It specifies CASLGKAEAFF.

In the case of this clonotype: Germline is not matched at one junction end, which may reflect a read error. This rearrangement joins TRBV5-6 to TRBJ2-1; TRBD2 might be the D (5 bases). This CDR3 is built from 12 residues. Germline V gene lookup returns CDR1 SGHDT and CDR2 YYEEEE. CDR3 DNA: TGTGCCAGCAGCGTAGACTACGATGAGCAGTTCTTC. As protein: CASSVDYDEQFF. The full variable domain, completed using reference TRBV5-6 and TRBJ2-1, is DAGVTQSPTHLIKTRGQQVTLRCSPKSGHDTVSWYQQALGQGPQFIFQYYEEEERQRGNFPDRFSGHQFPNYSSELNVNALLLGDSALYLCASSVDYDEQFFGPGTRLTVL.

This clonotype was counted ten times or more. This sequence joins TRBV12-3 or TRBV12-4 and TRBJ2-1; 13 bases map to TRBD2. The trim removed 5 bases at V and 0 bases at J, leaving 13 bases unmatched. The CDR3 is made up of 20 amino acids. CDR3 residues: CASSPPPGLAGLGSYNEQFF. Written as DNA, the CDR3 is TGTGCCAGCAGTCCCCCCCCGGGACTAGCGGGGCTTGGCTCCTACAATGAGCAGTTCTTC.

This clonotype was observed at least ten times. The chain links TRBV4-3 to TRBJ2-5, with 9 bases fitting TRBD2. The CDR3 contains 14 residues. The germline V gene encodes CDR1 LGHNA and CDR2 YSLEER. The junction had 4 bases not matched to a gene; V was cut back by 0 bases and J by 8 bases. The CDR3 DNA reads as TGCGCCAGCAGCCAAGATATGACTAGCGGTACCCAGTACTTC. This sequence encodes CASSQDMTSGTQYF.

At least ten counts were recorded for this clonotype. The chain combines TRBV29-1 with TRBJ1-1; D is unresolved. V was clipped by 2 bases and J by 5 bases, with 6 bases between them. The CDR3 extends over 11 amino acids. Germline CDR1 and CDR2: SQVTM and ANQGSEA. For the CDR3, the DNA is TGCAGCGTTGAACGGGAGACTGAAGCTTTCTTT. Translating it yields CSVERETEAFF.

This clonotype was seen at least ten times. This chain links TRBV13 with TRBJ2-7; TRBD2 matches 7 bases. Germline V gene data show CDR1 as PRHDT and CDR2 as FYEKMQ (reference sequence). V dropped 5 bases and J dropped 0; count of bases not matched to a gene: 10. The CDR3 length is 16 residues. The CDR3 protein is CASSPGPAGSSYEQYF. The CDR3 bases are TGTGCCAGCAGCCCCGGCCCAGCGGGGTCCTCCTACGAGCAGTACTTC.

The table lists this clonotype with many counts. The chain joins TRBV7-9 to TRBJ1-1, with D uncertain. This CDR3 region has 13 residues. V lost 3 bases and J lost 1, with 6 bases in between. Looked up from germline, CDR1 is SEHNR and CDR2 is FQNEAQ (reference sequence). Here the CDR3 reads CASSLGWNTEAFF. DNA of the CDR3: TGTGCCAGCAGCTTGGGGTGGAACACTGAAGCTTTCTTT.

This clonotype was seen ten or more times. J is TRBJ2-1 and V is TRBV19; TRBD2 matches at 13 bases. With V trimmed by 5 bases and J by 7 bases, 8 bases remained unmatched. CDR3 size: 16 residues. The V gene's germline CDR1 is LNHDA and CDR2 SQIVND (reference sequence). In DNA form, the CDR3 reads TGTGCCAGTAGTTCGGGACTAGCGGGACCTTGGAATGAGCAGTTCTTC. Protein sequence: CASSSGLAGPWNEQFF.

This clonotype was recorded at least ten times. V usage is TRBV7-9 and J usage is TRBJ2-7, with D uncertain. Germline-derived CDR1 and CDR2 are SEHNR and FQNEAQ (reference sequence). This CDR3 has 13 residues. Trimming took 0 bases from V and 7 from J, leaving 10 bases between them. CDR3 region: CASSLARSQEQYF. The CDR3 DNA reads TGTGCCAGCAGCTTAGCGCGGTCCCAGGAGCAGTACTTC.

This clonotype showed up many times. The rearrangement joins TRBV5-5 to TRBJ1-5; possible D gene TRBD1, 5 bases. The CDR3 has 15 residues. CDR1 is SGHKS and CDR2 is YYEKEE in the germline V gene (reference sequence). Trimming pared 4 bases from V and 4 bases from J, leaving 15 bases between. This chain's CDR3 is CASSLWDGINQPQHF. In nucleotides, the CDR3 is TGTGCCAGCAGCCTTTGGGACGGAATTAATCAGCCCCAGCATTTT.

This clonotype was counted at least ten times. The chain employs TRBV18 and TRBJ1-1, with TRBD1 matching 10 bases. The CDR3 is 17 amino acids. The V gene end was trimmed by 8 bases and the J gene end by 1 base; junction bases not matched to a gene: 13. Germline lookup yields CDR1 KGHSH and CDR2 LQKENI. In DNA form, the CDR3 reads TGTGCCAGCCTCGTCGCGGACAGGGGGTTAGGGAACACTGAAGCTTTCTTT. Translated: CASLVADRGLGNTEAFF.

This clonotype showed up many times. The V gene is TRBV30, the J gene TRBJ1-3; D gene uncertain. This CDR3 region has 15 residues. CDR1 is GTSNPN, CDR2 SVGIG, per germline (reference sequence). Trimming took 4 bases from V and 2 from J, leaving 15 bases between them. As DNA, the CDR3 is TGTGCCTGGACCCCATTAAAGACACCTGGAAACACCATATATTTT. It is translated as CAWTPLKTPGNTIYF.

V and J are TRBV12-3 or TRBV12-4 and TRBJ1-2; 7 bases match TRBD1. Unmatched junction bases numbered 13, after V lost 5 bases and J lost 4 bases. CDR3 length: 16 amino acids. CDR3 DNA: TGTGCCAGCAGTATGAGACAGGGCCCCCTATCCTATGGCTACACCTTC. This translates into CASSMRQGPLSYGYTF.

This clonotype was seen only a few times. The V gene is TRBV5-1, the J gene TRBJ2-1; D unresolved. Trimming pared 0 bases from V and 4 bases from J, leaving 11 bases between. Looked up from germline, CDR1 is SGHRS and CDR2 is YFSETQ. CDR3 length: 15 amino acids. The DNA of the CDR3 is TGCGCCAGCAGCTTGGTAGGGTTAGAGTACAATGAGCAGTTCTTC. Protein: CASSLVGLEYNEQFF.

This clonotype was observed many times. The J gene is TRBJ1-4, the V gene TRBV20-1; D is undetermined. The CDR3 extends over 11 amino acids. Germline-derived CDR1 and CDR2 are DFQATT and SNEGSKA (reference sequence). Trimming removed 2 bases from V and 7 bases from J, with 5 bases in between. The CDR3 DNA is TGCAGTGCTAGATCGGGTGAAAAACTGTTTTTT. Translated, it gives CSARSGEKLFF.

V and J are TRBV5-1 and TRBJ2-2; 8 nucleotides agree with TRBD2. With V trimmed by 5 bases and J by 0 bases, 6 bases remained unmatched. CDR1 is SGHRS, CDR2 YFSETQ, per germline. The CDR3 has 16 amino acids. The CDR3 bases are TGCGCCAGCAGGCGGACTAGCCCGACGAACACCGGGGAGCTGTTTTTT. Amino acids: CASRRTSPTNTGELFF.

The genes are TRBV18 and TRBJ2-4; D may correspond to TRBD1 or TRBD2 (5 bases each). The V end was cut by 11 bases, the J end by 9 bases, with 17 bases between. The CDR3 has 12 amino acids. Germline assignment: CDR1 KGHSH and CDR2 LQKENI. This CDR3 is CAGGESETIQYF. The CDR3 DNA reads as TGTGCCGGGGGAGAGTCCGAAACCATTCAGTACTTC.

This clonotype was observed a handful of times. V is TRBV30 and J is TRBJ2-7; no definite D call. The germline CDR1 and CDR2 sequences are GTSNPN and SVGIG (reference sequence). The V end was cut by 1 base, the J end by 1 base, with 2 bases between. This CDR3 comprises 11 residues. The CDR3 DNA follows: TGTGCCTGGAGTGAATCCTACGAGCAGTACTTC. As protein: CAWSESYEQYF.

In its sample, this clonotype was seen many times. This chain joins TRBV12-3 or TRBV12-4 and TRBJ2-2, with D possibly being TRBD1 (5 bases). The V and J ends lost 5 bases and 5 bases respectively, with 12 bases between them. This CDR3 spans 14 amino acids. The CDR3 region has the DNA TGTGCCAGCAGTCCCAGAAGGGGAACCGGGGAGCTGTTTTTT. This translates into CASSPRRGTGELFF.

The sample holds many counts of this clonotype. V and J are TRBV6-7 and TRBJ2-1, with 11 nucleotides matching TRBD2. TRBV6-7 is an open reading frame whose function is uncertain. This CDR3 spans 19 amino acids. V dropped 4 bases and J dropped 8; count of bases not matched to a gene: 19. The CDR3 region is CASSWQDLDSGRALDEQFF. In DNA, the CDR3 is TGTGCCAGCAGTTGGCAGGACCTCGATAGCGGGAGGGCTTTGGATGAGCAGTTCTTC.

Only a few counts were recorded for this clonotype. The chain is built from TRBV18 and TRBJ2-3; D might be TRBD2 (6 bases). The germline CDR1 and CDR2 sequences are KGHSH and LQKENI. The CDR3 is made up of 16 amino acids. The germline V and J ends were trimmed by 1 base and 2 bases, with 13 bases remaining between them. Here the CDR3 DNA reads TGTGCCAGCTCACCACTCTCCGGGGGATTCACAGATACGCAGTATTTT. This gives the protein CASSPLSGGFTDTQYF. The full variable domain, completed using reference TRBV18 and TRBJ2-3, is NAGVMQNPRHLVRRRGQEARLRCSPMKGHSHVYWYRQLPEEGLKFMVYLQKENIIDESGMPKERFSAEFPKEGPSILRIQQVVRGDSAAYFCASSPLSGGFTDTQYFGPGTRLTVL.

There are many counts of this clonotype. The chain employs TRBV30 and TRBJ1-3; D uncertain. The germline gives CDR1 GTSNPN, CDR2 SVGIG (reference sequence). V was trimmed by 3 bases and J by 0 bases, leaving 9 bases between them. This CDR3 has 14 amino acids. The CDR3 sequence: CAWRQLLSGNTIYF. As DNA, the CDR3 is TGTGCCTGGAGACAGCTCCTCTCTGGAAACACCATATATTTT.

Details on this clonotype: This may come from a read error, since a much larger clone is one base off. CDR3 nucleotides: TGCGGCGGAAGGGTAGGTTACAATGAGCAGTTCTTC. Translating it yields CGGRVGYNEQFF. The chain uses TRBV29-1 and TRBJ2-1; D not resolved. Germline V lookup: CDR1 SQVTM, CDR2 ANQGSEA. The CDR3 totals 12 residues.

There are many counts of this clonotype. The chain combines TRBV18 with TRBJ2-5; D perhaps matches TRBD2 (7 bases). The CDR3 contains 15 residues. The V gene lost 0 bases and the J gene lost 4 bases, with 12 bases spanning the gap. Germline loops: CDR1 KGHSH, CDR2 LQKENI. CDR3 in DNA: TGTGCCAGCTCACCACCGTCCCGGGGGGCAGAGACCCAGTACTTC. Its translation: CASSPPSRGAETQYF.

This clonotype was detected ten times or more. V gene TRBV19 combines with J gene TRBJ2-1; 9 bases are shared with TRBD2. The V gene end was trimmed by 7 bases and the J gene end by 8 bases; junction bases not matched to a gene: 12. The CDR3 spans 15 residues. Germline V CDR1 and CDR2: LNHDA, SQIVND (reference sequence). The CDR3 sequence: CASNPSEAGGHEQFF. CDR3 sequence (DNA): TGTGCCAGTAACCCCTCCGAAGCGGGAGGTCATGAGCAGTTCTTC.

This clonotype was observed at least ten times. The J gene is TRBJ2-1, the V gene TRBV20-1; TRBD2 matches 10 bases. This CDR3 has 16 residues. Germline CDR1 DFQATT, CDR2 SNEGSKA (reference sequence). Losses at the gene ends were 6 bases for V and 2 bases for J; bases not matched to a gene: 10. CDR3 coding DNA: TGCAGTGCAGTCCTGTTAGCGGGAGGAACCTACAATGAGCAGTTCTTC. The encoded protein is CSAVLLAGGTYNEQFF.

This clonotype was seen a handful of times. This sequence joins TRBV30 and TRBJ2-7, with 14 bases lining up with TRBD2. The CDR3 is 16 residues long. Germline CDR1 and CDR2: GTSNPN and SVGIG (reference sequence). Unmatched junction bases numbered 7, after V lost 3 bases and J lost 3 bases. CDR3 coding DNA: TGTGCCTGGAGGGGACTAGCGGGAGCGGGAATCTACGAGCAGTACTTC. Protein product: CAWRGLAGAGIYEQYF.

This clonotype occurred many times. The CDR3 is CASSPPKSSGDEQFF. In nucleotides, the CDR3 is TGTGCCAGCAGCCCCCCGAAGTCCTCAGGCGATGAGCAGTTCTTC. This rearrangement joins TRBV7-9 to TRBJ2-1; no clear D. Trimming cost V 5 bases and J 8 bases, with 19 bases left between them. CDR3 length: 15 amino acids. Germline V gene lookup returns CDR1 SEHNR and CDR2 FQNEAQ (reference sequence).